The following is a T cell receptor (beta chain) sequence with its context. Its matching antigen is unknown. The sample comes from a study of identical twins. Findings and limits, study-wide: Findings depended on cross-sectional statistics rather than tracking the same donors.

TCRdb analysed the 5' RACE reads with MiXCR anew, one entry per CDR3 protein. The sample contains some 730,000 distinct CDR3 sequences, approximately 18% of which appear only once. These data also featured in a second study, about T cells expressing NK-cell markers.

The material sequenced was PBMCs. This clonotype originated in a woman in her late teens or twenties in good health.

The CDR3 region is CASSPVDETQYF. In DNA form, the CDR3 reads TGTGCCAGCTCACCGGTAGACGAGACCCAGTACTTC. V and J are TRBV18 and TRBJ2-5; D call uncertain. The CDR3 loop spans 12 amino acids. CDR1 and CDR2 (germline): KGHSH, LQKENI. Trimming left V 3 bases short and J 5 bases short, with 7 bases between.